One and the same sample provided the 6 T cell receptor beta chains below, sequenced in a study of blood T cell repertoires in COVID-19. Some clones are missing from TCRdb's copy, which holds only in-frame ones; the method was immunoSEQ multiplex PCR. The table shows hundreds of thousands of clones, with 75% to 95% occurring only once. The sample comprised PBMCs or T cells enriched from blood (not recorded which). These TCRs come from a young woman who had recovered from COVID-19.

The CDR3 DNA is TGTGCCAGCAGTGAGTTAGGACAGGGGGCTGTCTATGGCTACACCTTC. Its protein product is CASSELGQGAVYGYTF. The chain couples TRBV25-1 to TRBJ1-2, with 11 bases that match TRBD1. Germline trimming cut 3 bases from V and 4 bases from J; bases unmatched to any gene: 7. The CDR3 extends over 16 amino acids. From germline, CDR1 is MGHDK and CDR2 SYGVNS.

This chain uses TRBV5-1 with TRBJ2-2, with 11 bases lining up with TRBD2. V was pared by 5 bases and J by 5 bases, with 5 bases of the junction left unmatched. The length of the CDR3 is 15 residues. Germline V CDR1 and CDR2: SGHRS, YFSETQ. CDR3 residues: CASRPGTSGTGELFF. The CDR3 nucleotides are TGCGCCAGCAGGCCCGGGACTAGCGGAACCGGGGAGCTGTTTTTT.

The chain employs TRBV19 and TRBJ2-7, with TRBD1 identical over 9 bases. CDR3 length: 14 residues. The germline CDR1 and CDR2 sequences are LNHDA and SQIVND (reference sequence). Trimming cost V 4 bases and J 5 bases; bases outside gene matches: 6. The DNA of the CDR3 is TGTGCCAGTAGTAAGGGGACAGGGATACACGAGCAGTACTTC. This translates into CASSKGTGIHEQYF. Looking up the rest from reference TRBV19 and TRBJ2-7 gives the full variable domain: DGGITQSPKYLFRKEGQNVTLSCEQNLNHDAMYWYRQDPGQGLRLIYYSQIVNDFQKGDIAEGYSVSREKKESFPLTVTSAQKNPTAFYLCASSKGTGIHEQYFGPGTRLTVT.

The V call is TRBV6-6, the J call TRBJ2-1; 10 bases line up with TRBD1. The CDR3 spans 16 residues. J gave up 0 bases and V 6 bases, and 5 bases lay outside the gene matches. Germline assignment: CDR1 MNHNY and CDR2 SVGAGI (reference sequence). As DNA, the CDR3 is TGTGCCAGCAGCGGGACAGGGGCCAGCTCCTACAATGAGCAGTTCTTC. Protein sequence: CASSGTGASSYNEQFF.

The chain has TRBV5-4 and TRBJ1-6, with a weak D call TRBD1 (6 bases). The V gene's germline CDR1 is SGHNT and CDR2 YYREEE (reference sequence). V gave up 0 bases and J gave up 6 bases, with 10 bases separating them. The CDR3 extends over 15 amino acids. For the CDR3, the DNA is TGTGCCAGCAGCTTGGCACAGGGTGGTAATTCACCCCTCCACTTT. Protein sequence: CASSLAQGGNSPLHF.

The gene calls are TRBV28 and TRBJ2-4; a possible D gene is TRBD1 (5 bases). Germline CDR1 reads MDHEN; CDR2 reads SYDVKM. This CDR3 has 14 amino acids. V lost 7 bases, J lost 0 bases, and 10 bases lay in between. Here the CDR3 DNA reads TGTGCCAGCATGGAAGGGGTAGCCAAAAACATTCAGTACTTC. Translating it yields CASMEGVAKNIQYF.